This T cell receptor (beta chain) was captured in a study of blood T cell repertoires in COVID-19. Study summary: Nucleic acid was either cDNA or gDNA, and it came from T cells, B-cell-depleted T cells, or PBMCs.

Germline V CDR1 and CDR2: SEHNR, FQNEAQ (reference sequence). Trimming took 4 bases from V and 3 from J; bases not matched to a gene: 9. The CDR3 consists of 16 residues. Profiling relied on immunoSEQ multiplex PCR, and the TCRdb table lists in-frame clones only, not all of them. The profile shows tens of thousands of clones, 88% of them singletons. The material sequenced was peripheral blood. This chain connects TRBV7-9 to TRBJ2-7; the match to TRBD2 covers 10 bases. This clonotype was sampled from a human donor in a cohort sampled during active COVID-19. The CDR3 nucleotides are TGTGCCAGCAGCTACCCTCCCGGGACTAGCGTCTACGAGCAGTACTTC. Translating it yields CASSYPPGTSVYEQYF.